The sequence of this T cell receptor (beta chain) was determined in a study of metastatic and nonmetastatic thyroid tumors. The CDR3 has 14 amino acids. Looked up from germline, CDR1 is MDHEN and CDR2 is SYDVKM. Trimming shortened V by 3 bases and J by 2 bases, and 8 bases separated the two germline ends. Using MiXCR, TCRdb re-called clones from the PCR reads. The table lists around 14,000 clones, approximately 25% of them singletons. Patients were all untreated before their thyroid surgery. Sequencing input: tumor tissue. V and J are TRBV28 and TRBJ1-5; D remains ambiguous. This receptor was obtained from a female donor with papillary thyroid cancer or a benign thyroid nodule (not recorded which). Some clones in this sample may be carry-over from other donors' samples. The CDR3 region is CASSFRLRNQPQHF. CDR3 DNA sequence: TGTGCCAGCAGTTTCCGCCTCCGCAATCAGCCCCAGCATTTT.